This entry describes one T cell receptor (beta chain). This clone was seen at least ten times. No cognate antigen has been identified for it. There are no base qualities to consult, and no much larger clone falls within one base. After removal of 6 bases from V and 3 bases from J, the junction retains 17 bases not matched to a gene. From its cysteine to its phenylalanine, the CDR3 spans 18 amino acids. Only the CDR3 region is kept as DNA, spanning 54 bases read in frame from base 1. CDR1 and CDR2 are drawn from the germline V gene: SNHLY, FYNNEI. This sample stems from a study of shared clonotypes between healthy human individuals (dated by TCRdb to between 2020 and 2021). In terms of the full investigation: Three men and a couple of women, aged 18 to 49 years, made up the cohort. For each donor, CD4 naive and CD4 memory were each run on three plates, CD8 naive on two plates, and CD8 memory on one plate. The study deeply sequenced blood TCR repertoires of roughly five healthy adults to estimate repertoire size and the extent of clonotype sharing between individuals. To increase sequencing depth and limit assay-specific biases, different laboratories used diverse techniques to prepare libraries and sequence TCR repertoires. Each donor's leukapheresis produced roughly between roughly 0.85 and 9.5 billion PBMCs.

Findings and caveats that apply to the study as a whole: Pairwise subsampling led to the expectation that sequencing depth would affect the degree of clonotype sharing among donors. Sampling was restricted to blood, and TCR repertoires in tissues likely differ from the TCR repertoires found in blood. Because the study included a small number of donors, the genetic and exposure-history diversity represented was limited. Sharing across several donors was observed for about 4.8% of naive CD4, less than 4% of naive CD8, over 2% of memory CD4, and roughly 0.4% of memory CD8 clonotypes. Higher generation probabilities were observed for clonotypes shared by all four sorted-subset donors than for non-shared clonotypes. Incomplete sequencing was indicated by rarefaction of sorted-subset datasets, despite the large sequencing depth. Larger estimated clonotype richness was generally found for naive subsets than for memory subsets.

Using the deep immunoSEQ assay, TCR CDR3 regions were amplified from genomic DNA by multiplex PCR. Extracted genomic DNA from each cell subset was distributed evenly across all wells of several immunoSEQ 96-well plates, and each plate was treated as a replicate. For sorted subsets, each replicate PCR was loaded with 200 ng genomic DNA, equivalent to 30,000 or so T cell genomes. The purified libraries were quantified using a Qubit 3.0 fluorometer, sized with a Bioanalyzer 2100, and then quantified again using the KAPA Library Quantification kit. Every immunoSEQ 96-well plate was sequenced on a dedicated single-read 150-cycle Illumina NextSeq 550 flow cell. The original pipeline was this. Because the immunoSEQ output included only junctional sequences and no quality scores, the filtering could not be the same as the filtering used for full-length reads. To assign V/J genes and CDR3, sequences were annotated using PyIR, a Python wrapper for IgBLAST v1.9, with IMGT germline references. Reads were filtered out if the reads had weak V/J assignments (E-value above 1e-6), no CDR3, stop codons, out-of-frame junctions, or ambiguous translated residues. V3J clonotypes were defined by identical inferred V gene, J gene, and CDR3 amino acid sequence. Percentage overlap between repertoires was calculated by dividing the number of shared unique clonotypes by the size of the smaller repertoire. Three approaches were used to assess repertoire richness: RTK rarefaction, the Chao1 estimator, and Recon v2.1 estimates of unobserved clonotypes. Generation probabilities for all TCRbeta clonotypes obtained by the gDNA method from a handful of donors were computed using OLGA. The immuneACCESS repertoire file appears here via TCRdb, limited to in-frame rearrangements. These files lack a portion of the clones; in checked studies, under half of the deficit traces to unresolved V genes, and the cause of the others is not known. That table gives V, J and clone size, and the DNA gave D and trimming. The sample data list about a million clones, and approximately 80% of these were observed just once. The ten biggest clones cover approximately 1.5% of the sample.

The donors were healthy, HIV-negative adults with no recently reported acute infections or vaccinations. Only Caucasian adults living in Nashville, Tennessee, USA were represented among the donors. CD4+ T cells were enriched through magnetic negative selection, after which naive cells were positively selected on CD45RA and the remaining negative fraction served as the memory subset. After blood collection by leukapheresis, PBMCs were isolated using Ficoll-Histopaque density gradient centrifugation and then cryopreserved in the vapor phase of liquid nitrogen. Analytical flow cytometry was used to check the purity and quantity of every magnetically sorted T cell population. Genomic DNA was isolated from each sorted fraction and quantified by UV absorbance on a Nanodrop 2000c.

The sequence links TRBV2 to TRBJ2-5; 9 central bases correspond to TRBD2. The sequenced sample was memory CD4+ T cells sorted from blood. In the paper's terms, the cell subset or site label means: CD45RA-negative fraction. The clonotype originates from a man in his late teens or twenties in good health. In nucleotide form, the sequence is TGTGCCAGCAGGGCAACGGGACTAGCTCTTTCGGGGGAAGAGACCCAGTACTTC. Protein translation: CASRATGLALSGEETQYF.